This paragraph reports one T cell receptor beta chain. The CDR3 runs 12 residues. Trimming cost V 7 bases and J 0 bases, with 8 bases left between them. Germline V gene data show CDR1 as SGHRS and CDR2 as YFSETQ. These data belong to a study of shared clonotypes between healthy human individuals. The data were produced by immunoSEQ multiplex PCR, yet TCRdb's version contains in-frame clones alone and is incomplete. Among roughly 2.1 million clones listed, approximately 94% were seen once. CD45RO-negative, CCR7-selected cells formed the naive CD8 fraction, which excluded terminally differentiated effector memory CD45RA+ cells. All donors were Caucasian adults living in Nashville, Tennessee.

The chain is built from TRBV5-1 and TRBJ2-7; weak D call: TRBD1 (6 bases). The sample was naive CD8+ T cells from PBMCs. The clonotype originates from a man between 18 and 29 years old in good health. Some clones in this sample may be carry-over from other donors' samples. The CDR3 nucleotides are TGCGCCAGCTCGGACAGCTCCTACGAGCAGTACTTC. Its protein is CASSDSSYEQYF.